This TCR beta chain comes out of a study of shared clonotypes between healthy human individuals. Per the original methods: As immunoSEQ supplied junction-only sequences (without quality scores), filtering differed. Using immunoSEQ multiplex PCR, the repertoire was profiled, and TCRdb retains in-frame clones only, with some absent. Clone size and V and J calls were adopted from that table, with D and trimming inferred from the DNA. Altogether a few million clones are present, 80% to 95% being singletons, with the ten largest covering approximately 0.4%. The sample comprised naive CD4+ T cells from PBMCs. Subset indicated: CD45RA+ positively selected. The clonotype comes from a man younger than 35 in good health. Some clones in this sample may be carry-over from other donors' samples.

This CDR3 is CASSLAWGDTDTQYF. The CDR3 DNA follows: TGTGCCAGCAGCTTAGCCTGGGGTGACACAGATACGCAGTATTTT. The chain has TRBV7-7 and TRBJ2-3; D gene uncertain. The CDR3 is 15 residues long. Trimming stripped 0 bases from V and 2 bases from J, with 9 bases between. Germline values: CDR1 SSHAT, CDR2 FNYEAQ (reference sequence).